This T cell receptor (beta chain) stems from a study of T cells of healthy individuals. The length of the CDR3 is 14 residues. Per germline, CDR1 MNHEY and CDR2 SVGAGI. Trimming removed 11 bases from V and 6 bases from J, with 19 bases in between. TCRdb independently ran MiXCR on the 5' RACE reads; one entry per CDR3 protein. The sample carries more than 60,000 distinct CDR3 sequences, under 20% recorded once. The rearrangement links TRBV6-5 to TRBJ2-2, with D tentatively TRBD1 or TRBD2 (5 bases each). This clonotype originated in a human donor in good health. CDR3 amino acids: CAAGRDPASGELFF. The DNA of the CDR3 is TGTGCCGCGGGCCGGGACCCTGCCTCCGGGGAGCTGTTTTTT.